The present TCR beta chain was sequenced within a study of CD8 T cells in Susac syndrome. Roughly 0.45 to 1 ug RNA was reverse transcribed with random hexamers. TCRdb analysed the immunoSEQ multiplex PCR reads with MiXCR anew, one entry per CDR3 protein. The sample has about 240,000 distinct CDR3 sequences, about 95% seen once. The CDR3 has 15 residues. V was pared by 6 bases and J by 3 bases, with 18 bases between. This TCR was recovered from a human donor with Susac syndrome. V usage is TRBV12-3 or TRBV12-4 and J usage is TRBJ2-7; D is perhaps TRBD1 or TRBD2 (5 bases each). The sequenced material came from CD4+ T cells from PBMCs. The CDR3 region has the DNA TGTGCCAGCAGGCACAGGCTCGGCGAGGGCTACGAGCAGTACTTC. This encodes CASRHRLGEGYEQYF.